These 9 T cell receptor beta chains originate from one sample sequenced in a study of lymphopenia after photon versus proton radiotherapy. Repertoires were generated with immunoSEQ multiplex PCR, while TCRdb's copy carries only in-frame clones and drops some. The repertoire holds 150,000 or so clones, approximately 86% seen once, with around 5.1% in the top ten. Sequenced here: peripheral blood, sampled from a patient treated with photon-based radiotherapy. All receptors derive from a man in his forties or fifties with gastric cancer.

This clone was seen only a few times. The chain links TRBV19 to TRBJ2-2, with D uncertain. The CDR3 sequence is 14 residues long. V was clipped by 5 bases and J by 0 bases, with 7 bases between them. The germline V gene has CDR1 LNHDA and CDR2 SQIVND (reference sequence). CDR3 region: CASSSLTNTGELFF. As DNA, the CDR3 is TGTGCCAGTAGTTCCCTAACGAACACCGGGGAGCTGTTTTTT.

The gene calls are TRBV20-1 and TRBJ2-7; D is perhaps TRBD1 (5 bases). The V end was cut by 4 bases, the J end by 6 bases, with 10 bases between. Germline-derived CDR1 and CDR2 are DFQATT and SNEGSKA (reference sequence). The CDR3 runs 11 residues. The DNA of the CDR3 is TGCAGTGCTACCGACAGTCGCGAGCAGTACTTC. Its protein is CSATDSREQYF.

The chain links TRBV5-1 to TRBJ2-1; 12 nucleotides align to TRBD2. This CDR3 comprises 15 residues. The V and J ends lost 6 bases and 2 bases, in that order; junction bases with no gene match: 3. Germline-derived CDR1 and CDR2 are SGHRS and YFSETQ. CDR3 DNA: TGCGCCAGCAAGAGGACTAGCGGGACCTACAATGAGCAGTTCTTC. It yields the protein CASKRTSGTYNEQFF.

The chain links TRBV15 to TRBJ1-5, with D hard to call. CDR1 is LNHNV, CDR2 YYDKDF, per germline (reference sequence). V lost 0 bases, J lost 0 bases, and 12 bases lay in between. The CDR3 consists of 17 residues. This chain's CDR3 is CATSRDWAEYSNQPQHF. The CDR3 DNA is TGTGCCACCAGCAGAGATTGGGCAGAGTATAGCAATCAGCCCCAGCATTTT.

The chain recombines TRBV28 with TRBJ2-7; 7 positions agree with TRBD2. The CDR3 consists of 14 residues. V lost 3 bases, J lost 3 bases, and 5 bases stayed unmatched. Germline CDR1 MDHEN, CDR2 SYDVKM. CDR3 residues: CASSFGGSSYEQYF. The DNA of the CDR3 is TGTGCCAGCAGTTTTGGCGGGAGTAGCTACGAGCAGTACTTC.

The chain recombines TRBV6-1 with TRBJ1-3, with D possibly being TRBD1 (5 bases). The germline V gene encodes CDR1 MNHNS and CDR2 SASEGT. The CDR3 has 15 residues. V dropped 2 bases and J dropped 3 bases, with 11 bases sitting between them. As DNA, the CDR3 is TGTGCCAGCAGTGAAACGGCGGGGCTTGGAAACACCATATATTTT. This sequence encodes CASSETAGLGNTIYF.

The CDR3 loop reads CASKGHIHTDTQYF. In nucleotides, the CDR3 is TGTGCCAGCAAGGGGCACATCCACACAGATACGCAGTATTTT. The J gene is TRBJ2-3, the V gene TRBV28; TRBD1 might be the D (5 bases). The CDR3 extends over 14 amino acids. V lost 7 bases, J lost 2 bases, and 13 bases lay in between. CDR1 is MDHEN, CDR2 SYDVKM, per germline. The entire variable domain, with the rest obtained from reference TRBV28 and TRBJ2-3, is as follows: DVKVTQSSRYLVKRTGEKVFLECVQDMDHENMFWYRQDPGLGLRLIYFSYDVKMKEKGDIPEGYSVSREKKERFSLILESASTNQTSMYLCASKGHIHTDTQYFGPGTRLTVL.

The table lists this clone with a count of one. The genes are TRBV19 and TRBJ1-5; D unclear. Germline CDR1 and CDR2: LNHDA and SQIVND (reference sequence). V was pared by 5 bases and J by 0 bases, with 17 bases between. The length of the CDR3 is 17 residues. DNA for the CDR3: TGTGCCAGTAGTTATGCCCCCTTAATCTATAGCAATCAGCCCCAGCATTTT. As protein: CASSYAPLIYSNQPQHF.

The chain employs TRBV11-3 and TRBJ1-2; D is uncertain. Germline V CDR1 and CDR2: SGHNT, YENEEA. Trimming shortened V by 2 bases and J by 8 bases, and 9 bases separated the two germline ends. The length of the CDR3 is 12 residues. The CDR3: CASSLKEIGYTF. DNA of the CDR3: TGTGCCAGCAGCTTAAAGGAGATCGGCTACACCTTC.